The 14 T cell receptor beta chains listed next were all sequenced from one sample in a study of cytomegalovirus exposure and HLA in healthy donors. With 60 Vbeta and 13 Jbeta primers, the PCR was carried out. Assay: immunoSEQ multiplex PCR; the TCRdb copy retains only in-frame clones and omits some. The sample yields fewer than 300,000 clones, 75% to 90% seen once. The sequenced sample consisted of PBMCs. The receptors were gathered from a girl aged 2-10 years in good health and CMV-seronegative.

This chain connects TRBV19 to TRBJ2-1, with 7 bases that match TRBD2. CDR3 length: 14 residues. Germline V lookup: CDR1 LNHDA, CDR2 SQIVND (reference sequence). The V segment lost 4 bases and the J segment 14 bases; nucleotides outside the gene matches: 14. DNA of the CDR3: TGTGCCAGTAGTAGAGCGGGGAGCGGGGAGAATAAGTTCTTC. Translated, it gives CASSRAGSGENKFF.

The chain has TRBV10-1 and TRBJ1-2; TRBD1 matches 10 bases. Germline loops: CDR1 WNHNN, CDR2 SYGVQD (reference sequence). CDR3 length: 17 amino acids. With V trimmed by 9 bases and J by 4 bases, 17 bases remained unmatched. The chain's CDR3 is CARQLGQGSWASYGYTF. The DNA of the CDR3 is TGCGCCAGGCAATTGGGACAGGGGTCTTGGGCAAGCTATGGCTACACCTTC.

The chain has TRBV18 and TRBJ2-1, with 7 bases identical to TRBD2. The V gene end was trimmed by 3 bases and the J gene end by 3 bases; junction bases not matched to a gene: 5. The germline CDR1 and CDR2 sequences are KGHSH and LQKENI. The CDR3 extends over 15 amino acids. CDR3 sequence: CASSPPSGDYNEQFF. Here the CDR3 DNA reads TGTGCCAGCTCACCCCCTAGCGGCGACTACAATGAGCAGTTCTTC.

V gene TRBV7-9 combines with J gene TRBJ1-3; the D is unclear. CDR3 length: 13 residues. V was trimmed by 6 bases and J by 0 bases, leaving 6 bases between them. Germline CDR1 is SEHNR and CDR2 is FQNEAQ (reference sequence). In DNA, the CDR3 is TGTGCCAGCAGTACAAGCTCTGGAAACACCATATATTTT. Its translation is CASSTSSGNTIYF.

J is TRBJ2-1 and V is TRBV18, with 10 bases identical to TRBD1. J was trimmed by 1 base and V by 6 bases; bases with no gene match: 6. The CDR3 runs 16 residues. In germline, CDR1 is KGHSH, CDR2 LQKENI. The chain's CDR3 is CASSPTGGRSYNEQFF. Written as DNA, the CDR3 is TGTGCCAGCTCCCCGACAGGGGGCAGGTCCTACAATGAGCAGTTCTTC.

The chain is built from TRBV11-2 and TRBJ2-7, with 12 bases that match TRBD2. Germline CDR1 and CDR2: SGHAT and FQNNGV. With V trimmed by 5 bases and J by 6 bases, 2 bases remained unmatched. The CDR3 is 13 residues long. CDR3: CASSPGLAGEQYF. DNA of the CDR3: TGTGCCAGCAGCCCGGGACTAGCGGGCGAGCAGTACTTC.

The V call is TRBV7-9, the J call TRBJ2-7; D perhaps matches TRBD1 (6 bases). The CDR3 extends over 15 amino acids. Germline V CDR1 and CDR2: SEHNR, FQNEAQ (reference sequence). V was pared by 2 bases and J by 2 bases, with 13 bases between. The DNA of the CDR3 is TGTGCCAGCAGCTTACTCAGAGGGGGTCCCTACGAGCAGTACTTC. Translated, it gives CASSLLRGGPYEQYF.

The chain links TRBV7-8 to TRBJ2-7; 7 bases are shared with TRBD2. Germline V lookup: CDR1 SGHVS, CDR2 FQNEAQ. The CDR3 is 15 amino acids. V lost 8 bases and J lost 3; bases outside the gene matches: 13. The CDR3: CASGEGLLSLYEQYF. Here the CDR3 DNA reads TGTGCCAGCGGGGAGGGACTTCTGTCGCTCTACGAGCAGTACTTC.

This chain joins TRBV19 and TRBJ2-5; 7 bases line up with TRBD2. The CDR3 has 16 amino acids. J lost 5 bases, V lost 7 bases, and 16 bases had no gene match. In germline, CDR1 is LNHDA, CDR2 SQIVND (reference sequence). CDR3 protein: CASKGPGGGFGETQYF. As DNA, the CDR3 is TGTGCCAGTAAGGGACCCGGCGGGGGTTTCGGGGAGACCCAGTACTTC.

CDR3 nucleotides: TGTGCCAGCAGTGCGCCGAGGACAGCCTATAATTCACCCCTCCACTTT. Translating gives CASSAPRTAYNSPLHF. This chain uses TRBV6-6 with TRBJ1-6; weak D call: TRBD1 (6 bases). Trimming stripped 5 bases from V and 2 bases from J, with 13 bases between. The CDR3 sequence is 16 residues long. Germline loops: CDR1 MNHNY, CDR2 SVGAGI (reference sequence).

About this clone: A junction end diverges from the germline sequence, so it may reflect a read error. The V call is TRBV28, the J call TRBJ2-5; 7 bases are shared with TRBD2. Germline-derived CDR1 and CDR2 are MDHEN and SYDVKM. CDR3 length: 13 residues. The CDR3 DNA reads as TGTGCCACCAGTACTAGCGTCCAAGAGACCCAGTACTTC. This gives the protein CATSTSVQETQYF.

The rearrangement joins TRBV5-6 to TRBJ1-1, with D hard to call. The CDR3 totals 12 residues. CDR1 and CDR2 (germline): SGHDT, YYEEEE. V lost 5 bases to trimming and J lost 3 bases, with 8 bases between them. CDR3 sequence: CASRSQDTEAFF. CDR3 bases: TGTGCCAGCAGAAGCCAGGACACTGAAGCTTTCTTT.

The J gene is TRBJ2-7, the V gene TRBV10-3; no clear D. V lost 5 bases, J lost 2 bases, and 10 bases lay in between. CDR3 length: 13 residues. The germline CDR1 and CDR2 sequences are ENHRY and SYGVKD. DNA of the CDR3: TGTGCCATCAGTAACACGCCACCCTACGAGCAGTACTTC. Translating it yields CAISNTPPYEQYF.

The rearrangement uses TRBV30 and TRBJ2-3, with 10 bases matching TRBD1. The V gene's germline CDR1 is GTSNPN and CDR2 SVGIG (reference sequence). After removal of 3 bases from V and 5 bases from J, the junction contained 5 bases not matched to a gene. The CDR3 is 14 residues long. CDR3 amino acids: CAWRGTGERDTQYF. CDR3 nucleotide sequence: TGTGCCTGGAGGGGGACAGGGGAAAGAGATACGCAGTATTTT. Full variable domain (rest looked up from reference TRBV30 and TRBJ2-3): SQTIHQWPATLVQPVGSPLSLECTVEGTSNPNLYWYRQAAGRGLQLLFYSVGIGQISSEVPQNLSASRPQDRQFILSSKKLLLSDSGFYLCAWRGTGERDTQYFGPGTRLTVL.